The clone carrying this T cell receptor beta chain was detected ten times or more. Amplified TCR beta CDR3 regions derived from RNA transcripts. The HTBI set primed first-round TCR CDR3 RT-PCR. TCRdb used MiXCR to reprocess the multiplex PCR reads, holding one entry per CDR3 protein. There are more than 500,000 distinct CDR3 sequences in the sample; roughly a sixth occur only once, and roughly 29% lies in the top ten. The CDR3 is 14 amino acids. V was shortened by 3 bases and J by 8 bases, with 14 bases between the two germline ends. Germline assignment: CDR1 SGHTA and CDR2 FQGNSA. This sample was taken from a study of T cells in Graves' hyperthyroidism and ophthalmopathy. Overall study context: Pretreatment peripheral blood was obtained at initial diagnosis.

The J gene is TRBJ2-1, the V gene TRBV7-2; D remains ambiguous. The TCR was taken from a woman aged 25 to 45 with Graves' ophthalmopathy. The sequenced material came from blood. CDR3 residues: CASSFSLGDDEQFF. In DNA form, the CDR3 reads TGTGCCAGCAGCTTCTCCCTGGGCGACGATGAGCAGTTCTTC.